This is a list of T cell receptor beta chains from one sample in a study of post-analysis software for immune sequencing data. TCRdb re-derived calls from the PCR reads in MiXCR, one entry per CDR3 protein. The sample records hundreds of thousands of distinct CDR3 sequences, roughly 27% being singletons. Source material: blood. The receptors originated from a girl between 10 and 17 years old with multiple sclerosis. The CDR3 runs from the conserved cysteine through the conserved F or W.

TRBJ2-3,TRBV7-9,CASRRSPGQLASTDTQYF
TRBJ2-7,TRBV20-1,CSAVIAGVYEQYF
TRBJ1-5,TRBV28,CASIPTRAGVVGQPQHF
TRBJ2-1,TRBV6-5,CASSWGLADNEQFF
TRBJ2-6,TRBV6-2/TRBV6-3,CASSYGPVLTF
TRBJ2-3,TRBV6-2/TRBV6-3,CASSETGLAGIPDTQYF
TRBJ2-7,TRBV10-3,CAISDPTSGRNPYEQYF
TRBJ2-1,TRBV12-3/TRBV12-4,CASSLVPPRGNEQFF
TRBJ2-5,TRBV3-1,CASSHQGWTYF
TRBJ2-1,TRBV7-9,CASSLAIANEQFF
TRBJ2-3,TRBV7-9,CASSYRDRGSYF
TRBJ1-1,TRBV20-1,CSALPYGTGLMNTEAFF
TRBJ2-4,TRBV7-2,CASSTDLAGPGAKNIQYF
TRBJ1-2,TRBV27,CASSLSRSYGYTF
TRBJ2-7,TRBV28,CASSLRGDYEQYF
TRBJ2-7,TRBV3-1,CASSQEIGNQAYEQYF
TRBJ2-7,TRBV6-5,CASSRGRADLYEQYF
TRBJ2-1,TRBV21-1,CASSLAGQPNNEQFF
TRBJ2-3,TRBV7-9,CASSSPWGQPSSTDTQYF
TRBJ1-6,TRBV14,CASQGEGGNSPLHF
TRBJ1-4,TRBV4-3,CASSQVAGVNEKLFF
TRBJ2-7,TRBV6-5,CATRALTGPSYEQYF